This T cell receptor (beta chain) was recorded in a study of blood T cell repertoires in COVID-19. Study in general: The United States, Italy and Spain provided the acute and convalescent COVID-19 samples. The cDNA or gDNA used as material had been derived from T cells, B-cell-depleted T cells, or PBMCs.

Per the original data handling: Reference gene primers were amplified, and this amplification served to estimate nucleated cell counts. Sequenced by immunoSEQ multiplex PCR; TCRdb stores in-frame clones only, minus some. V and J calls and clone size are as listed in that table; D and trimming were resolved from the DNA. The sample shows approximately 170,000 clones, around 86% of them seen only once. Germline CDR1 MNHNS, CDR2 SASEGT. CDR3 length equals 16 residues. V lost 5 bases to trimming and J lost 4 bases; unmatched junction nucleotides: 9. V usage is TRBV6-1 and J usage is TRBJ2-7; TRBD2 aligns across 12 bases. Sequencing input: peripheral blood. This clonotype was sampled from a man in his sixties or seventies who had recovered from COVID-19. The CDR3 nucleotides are TGTGCCAGCAGTAAAGGACTAGCGGGAAGACTTTACGAGCAGTACTTC. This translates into CASSKGLAGRLYEQYF.